This T cell receptor beta chain originates from a study of T cells in Graves' hyperthyroidism and ophthalmopathy. About this clonotype: No antigen is known for it.

Diagnostic assessment was based on clinical symptoms, serum thyroxine and TRAb, thyroid ultrasound and orbital computed tomography. CDR3 length: 14 amino acids. Germline CDR1 SQVTM, CDR2 ANQGSEA. Trimming pared 0 bases from V and 5 bases from J, leaving 11 bases between. The source material, RNA transcripts, was used to amplify TCR beta CDR3 regions. During a first-round RT-PCR of the TCR CDR3, the HTBI primer set was used. MiXCR, run by TCRdb on the multiplex PCR reads, gives a single entry per CDR3 protein. The sample has around 600,000 distinct CDR3 sequences, 11% to 15% seen once. Study findings and constraints: Ophthalmopathy got predicted by the model a median approximately six months before its onset. Separating ophthalmopathy from stable hyperthyroidism was achieved by a 13 V-J model. Most clonotypes expanded in thyroid above 0.001 were likewise present in blood.

Sequencing was carried out using blood. This sequence originates from a young woman with Graves' ophthalmopathy. This chain joins TRBV29-1 and TRBJ2-1; weak D call: TRBD2 (6 bases). The DNA of the CDR3 is TGCAGCGTTGAAGACAGGAGGGAGGACAATGAGCAGTTCTTC. Its translation: CSVEDRREDNEQFF.